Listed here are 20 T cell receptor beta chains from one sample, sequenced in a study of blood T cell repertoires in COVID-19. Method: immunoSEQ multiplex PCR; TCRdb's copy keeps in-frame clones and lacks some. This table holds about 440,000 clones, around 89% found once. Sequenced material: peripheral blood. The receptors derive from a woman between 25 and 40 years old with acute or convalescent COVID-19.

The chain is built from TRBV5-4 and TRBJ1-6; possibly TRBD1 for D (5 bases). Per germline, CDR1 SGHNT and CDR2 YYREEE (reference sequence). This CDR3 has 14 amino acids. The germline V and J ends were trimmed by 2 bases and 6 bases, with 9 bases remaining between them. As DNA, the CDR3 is TGTGCCAGCAGCTTAAGACAGCTTAATTCACCCCTCCACTTT. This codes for CASSLRQLNSPLHF.

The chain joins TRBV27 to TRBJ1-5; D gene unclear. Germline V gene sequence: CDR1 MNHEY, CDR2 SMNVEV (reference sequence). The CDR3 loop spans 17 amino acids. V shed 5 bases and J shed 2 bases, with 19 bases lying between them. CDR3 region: CASSQNRGQTGNQPQHF. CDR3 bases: TGTGCCAGCAGTCAGAATAGAGGGCAGACGGGCAATCAGCCCCAGCATTTT.

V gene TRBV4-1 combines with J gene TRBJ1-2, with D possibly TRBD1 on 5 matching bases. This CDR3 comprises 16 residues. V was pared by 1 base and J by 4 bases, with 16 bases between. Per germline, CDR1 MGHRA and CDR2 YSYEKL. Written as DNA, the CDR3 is TGCGCCAGCAGCCAAGGGGCAGCCGCAGGGCCCTATGGCTACACCTTC. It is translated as CASSQGAAAGPYGYTF.

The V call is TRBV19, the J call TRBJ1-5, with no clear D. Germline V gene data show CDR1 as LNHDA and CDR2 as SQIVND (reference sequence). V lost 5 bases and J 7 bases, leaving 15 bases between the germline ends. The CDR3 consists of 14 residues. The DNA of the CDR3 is TGTGCCAGTAGTGAGCGGGCCTTCGGGCAGCCCCAGCATTTT. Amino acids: CASSERAFGQPQHF.

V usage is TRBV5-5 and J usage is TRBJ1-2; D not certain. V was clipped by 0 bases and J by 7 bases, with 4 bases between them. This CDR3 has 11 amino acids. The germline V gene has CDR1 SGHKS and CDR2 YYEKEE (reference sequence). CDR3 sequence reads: CASSLVAGYTF. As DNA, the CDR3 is TGTGCCAGCAGCTTGGTAGCTGGCTACACCTTC.

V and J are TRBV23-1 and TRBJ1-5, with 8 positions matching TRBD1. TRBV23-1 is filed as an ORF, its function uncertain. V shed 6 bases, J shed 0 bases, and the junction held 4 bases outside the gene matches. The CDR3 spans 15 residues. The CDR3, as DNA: TGCGCCAGCAGCCGACAGGGGATTAGCAATCAGCCCCAGCATTTT. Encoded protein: CASSRQGISNQPQHF.

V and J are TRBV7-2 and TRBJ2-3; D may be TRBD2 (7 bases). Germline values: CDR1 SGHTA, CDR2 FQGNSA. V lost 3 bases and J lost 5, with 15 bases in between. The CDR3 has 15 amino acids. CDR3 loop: CASSFLGGQGDTQYF. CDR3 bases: TGTGCCAGCAGCTTTTTGGGGGGGCAAGGAGATACGCAGTATTTT.

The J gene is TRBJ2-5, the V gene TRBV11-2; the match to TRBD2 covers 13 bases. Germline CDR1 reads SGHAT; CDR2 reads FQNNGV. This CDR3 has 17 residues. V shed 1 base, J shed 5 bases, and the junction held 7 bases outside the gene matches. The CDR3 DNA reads TGTGCCAGCAGCTTAGTATTGGGACTAGCGGGGTGGGAGACCCAGTACTTC. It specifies CASSLVLGLAGWETQYF.

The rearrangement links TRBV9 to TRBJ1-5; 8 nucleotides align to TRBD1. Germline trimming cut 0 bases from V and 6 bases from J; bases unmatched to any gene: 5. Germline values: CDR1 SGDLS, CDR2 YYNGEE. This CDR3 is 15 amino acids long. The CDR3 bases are TGTGCCAGCAGCGTAGGCCCGGACAGGGTTCAGCCCCAGCATTTT. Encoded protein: CASSVGPDRVQPQHF.

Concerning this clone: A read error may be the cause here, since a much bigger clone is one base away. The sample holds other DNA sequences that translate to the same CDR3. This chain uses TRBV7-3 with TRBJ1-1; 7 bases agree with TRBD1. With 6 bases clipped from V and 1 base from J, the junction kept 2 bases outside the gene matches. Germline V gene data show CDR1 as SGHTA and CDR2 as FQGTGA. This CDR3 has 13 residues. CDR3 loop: CASRRDRNTEAFF. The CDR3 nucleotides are TGTGCCAGCAGGAGGGACAGGAACACTGAAGCTTTCTTT.

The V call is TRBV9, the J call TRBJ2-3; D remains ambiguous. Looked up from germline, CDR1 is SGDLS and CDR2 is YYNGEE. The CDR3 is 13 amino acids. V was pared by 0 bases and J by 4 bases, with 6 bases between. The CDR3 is CASSVDSPDTQYF. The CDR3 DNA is TGTGCCAGCAGCGTAGACAGTCCAGATACGCAGTATTTT. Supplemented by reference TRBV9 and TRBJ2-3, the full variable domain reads DSGVTQTPKHLITATGQRVTLRCSPRSGDLSVYWYQQSLDQGLQFLIQYYNGEERAKGNILERFSAQQFPDLHSELNLSSLELGDSALYFCASSVDSPDTQYFGPGTRLTVL.

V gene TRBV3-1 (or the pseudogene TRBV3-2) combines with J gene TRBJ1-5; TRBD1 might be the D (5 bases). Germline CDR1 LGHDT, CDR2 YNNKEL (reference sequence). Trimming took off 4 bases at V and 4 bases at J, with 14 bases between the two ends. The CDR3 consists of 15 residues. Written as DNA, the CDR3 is TGTGCCAGCAGCCCCACAACAGGACCGAATCAGCCCCAGCATTTT. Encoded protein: CASSPTTGPNQPQHF.

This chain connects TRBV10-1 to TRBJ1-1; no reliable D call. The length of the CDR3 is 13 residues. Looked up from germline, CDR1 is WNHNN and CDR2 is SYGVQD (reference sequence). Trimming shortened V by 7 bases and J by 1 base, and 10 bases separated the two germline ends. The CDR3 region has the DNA TGCGCCAGCATGAGGCTCTCGAACACTGAAGCTTTCTTT. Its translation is CASMRLSNTEAFF.

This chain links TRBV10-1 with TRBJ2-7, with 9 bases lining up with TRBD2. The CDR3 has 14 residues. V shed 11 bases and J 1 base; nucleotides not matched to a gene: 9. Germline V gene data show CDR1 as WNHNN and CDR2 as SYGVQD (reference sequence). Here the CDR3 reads CAARWRGGSYEQYF. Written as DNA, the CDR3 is TGCGCCGCAAGGTGGCGGGGGGGTTCCTACGAGCAGTACTTC.

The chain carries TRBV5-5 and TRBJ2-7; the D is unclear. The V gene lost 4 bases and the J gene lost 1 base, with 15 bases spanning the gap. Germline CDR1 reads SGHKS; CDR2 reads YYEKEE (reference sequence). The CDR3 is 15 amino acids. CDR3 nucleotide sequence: TGTGCCAGCAGCCCCAACCCCCAGAGGTCCTACGAGCAGTACTTC. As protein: CASSPNPQRSYEQYF.

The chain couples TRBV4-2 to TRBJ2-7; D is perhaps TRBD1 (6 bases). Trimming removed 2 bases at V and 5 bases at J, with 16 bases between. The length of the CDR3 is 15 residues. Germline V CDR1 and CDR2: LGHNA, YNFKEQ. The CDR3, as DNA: TGTGCCAGCAGCCAACGATCAGGGGTGAGGGACGAGCAGTACTTC. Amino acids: CASSQRSGVRDEQYF.

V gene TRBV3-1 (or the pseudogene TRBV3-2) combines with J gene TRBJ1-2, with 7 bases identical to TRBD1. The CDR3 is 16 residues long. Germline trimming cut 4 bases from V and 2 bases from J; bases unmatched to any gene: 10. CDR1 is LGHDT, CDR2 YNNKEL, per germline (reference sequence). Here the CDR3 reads CASSLTGSGSNYGYTF. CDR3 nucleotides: TGTGCCAGCAGCCTGACAGGGTCAGGGAGCAACTATGGCTACACCTTC.

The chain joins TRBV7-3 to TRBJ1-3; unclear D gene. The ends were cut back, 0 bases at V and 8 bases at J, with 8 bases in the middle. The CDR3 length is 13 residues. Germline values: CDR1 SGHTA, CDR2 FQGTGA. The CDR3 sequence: CASSLTRTDTIYF. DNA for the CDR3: TGTGCCAGCAGCTTAACGCGCACGGACACCATATATTTT.

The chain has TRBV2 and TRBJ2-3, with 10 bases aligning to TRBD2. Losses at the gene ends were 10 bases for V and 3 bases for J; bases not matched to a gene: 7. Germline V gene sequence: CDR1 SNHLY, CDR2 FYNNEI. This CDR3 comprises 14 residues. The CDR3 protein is CANQRGGITDTQYF. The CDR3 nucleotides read TGTGCCAACCAGCGGGGGGGCATAACAGATACGCAGTATTTT.

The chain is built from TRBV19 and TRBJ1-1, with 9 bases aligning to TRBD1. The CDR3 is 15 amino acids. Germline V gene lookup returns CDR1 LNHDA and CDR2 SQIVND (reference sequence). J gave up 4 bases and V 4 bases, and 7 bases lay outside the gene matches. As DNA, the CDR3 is TGTGCCAGTAGTACTCTCGACAGGGGGGCCACTGAAGCTTTCTTT. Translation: CASSTLDRGATEAFF.